This T cell receptor beta chain was profiled in a study of T-cell memory formation after mild COVID-19. CDR1 is SGHNT, CDR2 YENEEA, per germline. The CDR3 covers 15 residues. With V trimmed by 5 bases and J by 5 bases, 10 bases remained unmatched. Researchers used 5'RACE with constant-segment primers to make TCR alpha and TCR beta cDNA libraries that carry sample barcodes and UMIs. TCRdb reprocessed the 5' RACE reads with MiXCR, giving one entry per CDR3 protein. The sample shows around 450,000 distinct CDR3 sequences, about 19% of them seen only once. This clonotype came up a few times. The sequenced material came from PBMCs or a T cell subset sorted from them (not recorded which). V is TRBV11-3 and J is TRBJ2-3, with 7 bases aligning to TRBD2. The TCR was taken from an adult woman who had mild COVID-19 (a few samples of this study predate the infection). Cell type and time point are not known. The CDR3 DNA is TGTGCCAGCAGCCCCGGGACTACCGAGGGAGATACGCAGTATTTT. It yields the protein CASSPGTTEGDTQYF.